One and the same sample provided the 27 T cell receptor beta chains below, sequenced in a study of cytomegalovirus exposure and HLA in healthy donors. Amplification used 60 Vbeta primers and 13 Jbeta primers. Sequencing used immunoSEQ multiplex PCR; TCRdb keeps in-frame clones, though not all of them. Found here are 80,000 to 100,000 clones, around 80% of them singletons; the top ten hold over 9.5%. The sequencing sample was made of PBMCs. The receptors here all came from a man between 18 and 29 years old in good health and CMV-seropositive.

The rearrangement joins TRBV6-5 to TRBJ1-2; D is unclear. Trimming shortened V by 2 bases and J by 3 bases, and 7 bases separated the two germline ends. CDR3 length: 13 residues. CDR1 and CDR2 from the germline V gene are MNHEY and SVGAGI. CDR3 nucleotide sequence: TGTGCCAGCAGTTACGGGGAGTACTATGGCTACACCTTC. Protein: CASSYGEYYGYTF.

J is TRBJ2-5 and V is TRBV7-9; D unclear. The DNA end lines up better with TRBJ2-7; the J call may be wrong. The CDR3 totals 13 residues. Germline V gives CDR1 SEHNR, CDR2 FQNEAQ (reference sequence). Here the CDR3 DNA reads TGTGCCAGCAGTTATACAGCTTCCTACGAGCAGTACTTC. It encodes CASSYTASYEQYF.

The chain is built from TRBV5-1 and TRBJ1-6, with 10 positions matching TRBD1. J lost 8 bases, V lost 3 bases, and 11 bases had no gene match. This CDR3 has 17 amino acids. Germline V gene sequence: CDR1 SGHRS, CDR2 YFSETQ. The CDR3 region has the DNA TGCGCCAGCAGCTCCGGGACAGGGGTTCTAGTTGATTCACCCCTCCACTTT. The encoded protein is CASSSGTGVLVDSPLHF.

This clone was observed a few times. The chain carries TRBV2 and TRBJ2-7; TRBD1 is a possible D gene (6 bases). With 4 bases removed from V and 3 bases from J, the gap between germline ends came to 19 bases. CDR1 is SNHLY and CDR2 is FYNNEI in the germline V gene. The CDR3 length is 16 residues. CDR3 protein: CASSVGDRYTDYEQYF. The DNA of the CDR3 is TGTGCCAGCAGTGTCGGAGACAGGTACACCGACTACGAGCAGTACTTC.

The sample holds a few counts of this clone. The rearrangement uses TRBV28 and TRBJ1-3, with D unclear. Trimming shortened V by 6 bases and J by 0 bases, and 6 bases separated the two germline ends. Germline V gives CDR1 MDHEN, CDR2 SYDVKM. This CDR3 is 13 amino acids long. The CDR3 bases are TGTGCCAGCAGGTGGGCCTCTGGAAACACCATATATTTT. This encodes CASRWASGNTIYF.

The V call is TRBV4-2, the J call TRBJ2-3; 8 nucleotides line up with TRBD2. Germline CDR1 and CDR2: LGHNA and YNFKEQ. V gave up 2 bases and J gave up 0 bases; unmatched junction bases: 7. The CDR3 is made up of 17 amino acids. The CDR3 loop is CASSQQKSGGSTDTQYF. Here the CDR3 DNA reads TGTGCCAGCAGCCAACAGAAGAGCGGGGGCAGCACAGATACGCAGTATTTT.

This sequence joins TRBV5-1 and TRBJ2-1; 7 positions agree with TRBD1. Germline CDR1 SGHRS, CDR2 YFSETQ. This CDR3 has 14 amino acids. J gave up 2 bases and V 5 bases, and 4 bases lay outside the gene matches. CDR3 residues: CASRGTETYNEQFF. As DNA, the CDR3 is TGCGCCAGCAGGGGGACAGAAACCTACAATGAGCAGTTCTTC.

The genes are TRBV28 and TRBJ1-4; D perhaps matches TRBD1 (5 bases). Germline V lookup: CDR1 MDHEN, CDR2 SYDVKM. This CDR3 is built from 18 residues. V was cut by 2 bases and J by 4 bases, with 20 bases left in between. This chain's CDR3 is CASSLTPGWTRGNEKLFF. CDR3 nucleotide sequence: TGTGCCAGCAGTTTAACCCCCGGGTGGACAAGGGGTAATGAAAAACTGTTTTTT.

The chain recombines TRBV7-9 with TRBJ2-7; D might be TRBD1 (5 bases). The CDR3 totals 15 residues. Germline CDR1 and CDR2: SEHNR and FQNEAQ (reference sequence). The V end was cut by 4 bases, the J end by 6 bases, with 19 bases between. This CDR3 is CASSYSDIRVGEQYF. The CDR3 DNA reads TGTGCCAGCAGCTACTCCGACATCAGGGTTGGCGAGCAGTACTTC.

This chain uses TRBV28 with TRBJ1-1, with TRBD1 matching over 12 bases. Germline V gene lookup returns CDR1 MDHEN and CDR2 SYDVKM. The CDR3 totals 17 residues. J lost 5 bases, V lost 3 bases, and 10 bases had no gene match. CDR3 sequence (DNA): TGTGCCAGCAGTTTCTCACTCCGGGACAGGGGGCGAACTGAAGCTTTCTTT. This codes for CASSFSLRDRGRTEAFF.

V and J are TRBV6-1 and TRBJ2-2, with 9 bases aligning to TRBD2. Germline assignment: CDR1 MNHNS and CDR2 SASEGT. The CDR3 spans 13 residues. V trimming: 6 bases; J trimming: 6 bases; junction bases outside the gene matches: 2. The chain's CDR3 is CASRGLAAGELFF. In nucleotides, the CDR3 is TGTGCCAGCAGGGGACTAGCAGCCGGGGAGCTGTTTTTT.

The V gene is TRBV29-1, the J gene TRBJ1-1, with D perhaps TRBD1 (6 bases). Between the trimmed V and J ends, which lost 7 bases and 1 base, there was a span of 19 bases. CDR1 and CDR2 from the germline V gene are SQVTM and ANQGSEA. The CDR3 spans 15 residues. In nucleotides, the CDR3 is TGCAGCGGGGCCGTCCCTAAACAGGGGAACACTGAAGCTTTCTTT. Its translation is CSGAVPKQGNTEAFF.

J is TRBJ2-7 and V is TRBV6-5; D possibly corresponds to TRBD2 (5 bases). The CDR3 runs 14 residues. CDR1 and CDR2 (germline): MNHEY, SVGAGI. V was trimmed by 6 bases and J by 1 base, leaving 13 bases between them. CDR3 in DNA: TGTGCCAGCAGCTCCGGACTGTATTCCTACGAGCAGTACTTC. It encodes CASSSGLYSYEQYF.

This chain joins TRBV20-1 and TRBJ2-3; D is unresolved. This CDR3 has 10 amino acids. Germline V CDR1 and CDR2: DFQATT, SNEGSKA (reference sequence). Trimming removed 3 bases from V and 6 bases from J, with 4 bases in between. This CDR3 is CSASRDTQYF. The CDR3 DNA follows: TGCAGTGCTAGCAGGGATACGCAGTATTTT.

This chain uses TRBV12-5 with TRBJ2-3; unclear D gene. Germline V CDR1 and CDR2: LGHNT, FRNRAP. This CDR3 comprises 15 residues. V was cut by 5 bases and J by 0 bases, with 12 bases left in between. The CDR3 protein is CASGPPTTSTDTQYF. Written as DNA, the CDR3 is TGTGCTAGTGGTCCCCCGACGACTAGCACAGATACGCAGTATTTT.

The CDR3: CASSLGAGTSTDTQYF. The CDR3 DNA sequence: TGCGCCAGCAGCTTGGGTGCGGGGACCAGCACAGATACGCAGTATTTT. The genes are TRBV5-1 and TRBJ2-3; TRBD2 is a possible D gene (6 bases). This CDR3 region has 16 residues. Germline lookup yields CDR1 SGHRS and CDR2 YFSETQ. V was pared by 0 bases and J by 0 bases, with 11 bases between.

The chain recombines TRBV19 with TRBJ2-2; TRBD2 might be the D (6 bases). Looked up from germline, CDR1 is LNHDA and CDR2 is SQIVND (reference sequence). Deletions cut 3 bases from V and 4 bases from J, with 12 bases between. The CDR3 sequence is 15 residues long. DNA for the CDR3: TGTGCCAGTAGTATCTCCGTGGGGGGCACCGGGGAGCTGTTTTTT. The encoded protein is CASSISVGGTGELFF.

This clone has only one observation. This chain joins TRBV27 and TRBJ1-4, with a tentative D call TRBD1 (5 bases). Germline CDR1 MNHEY, CDR2 SMNVEV (reference sequence). There are 16 residues in the CDR3. Trimming removed 6 bases from V and 3 bases from J, with 17 bases in between. The CDR3, as DNA: TGTGCCAGCAGCGCCCACCTCAGGGATCCTAATGAAAAACTGTTTTTT. Residues: CASSAHLRDPNEKLFF.

J is TRBJ1-1 and V is TRBV6-1, with 10 bases identical to TRBD1. V trimming: 7 bases; J trimming: 3 bases; junction bases outside the gene matches: 5. The CDR3 is made up of 14 amino acids. Germline V gene data show CDR1 as MNHNS and CDR2 as SASEGT. The CDR3 DNA reads TGTGCCAGCAAGGCGGGACAGGGGTACACTGAAGCTTTCTTT. Translation gives CASKAGQGYTEAFF.

The sample holds a few counts of this clone. The genes are TRBV6-4 and TRBJ2-3, with 9 bases matching TRBD2. Germline V lookup: CDR1 MRHNA, CDR2 SNTAGT. V lost 2 bases, J lost 5 bases, and 5 bases stayed unmatched. The CDR3 length is 15 residues. CDR3 coding DNA: TGTGCCAGCAGTGACGGAGCGGGGGGAAGAGATACGCAGTATTTT. Amino acids: CASSDGAGGRDTQYF.

The rearrangement links TRBV15 to TRBJ2-5; a possible D gene is TRBD1 (6 bases). The J call may be incorrect, as the DNA end agrees better with TRBJ2-7. In germline, CDR1 is LNHNV, CDR2 YYDKDF (reference sequence). The CDR3 runs to 15 residues. CDR3 residues: CATREDSLSSYEQYF. CDR3 nucleotides: TGTGCCACCAGAGAGGACAGTTTGAGCTCCTACGAGCAGTACTTC.

The table lists this clone with a few counts. The chain carries TRBV5-1 and TRBJ2-2; no clear D gene. Germline CDR1 SGHRS, CDR2 YFSETQ. Trimming removed 5 bases at V and 3 bases at J, with 8 bases between. The CDR3 totals 13 residues. The CDR3 region is CASRVGDTGELFF. CDR3 sequence (DNA): TGCGCCAGCAGAGTCGGAGACACCGGGGAGCTGTTTTTT.

This sequence joins TRBV7-9 and TRBJ1-2; a possible D gene is TRBD1 (5 bases). The V end lost 4 bases, the J end lost 1 base, and 13 bases lay between the germline ends. The CDR3 runs to 15 residues. CDR1 and CDR2 (germline): SEHNR, FQNEAQ (reference sequence). The CDR3 DNA reads as TGTGCCAGCAGCTCCTCGGGAGGGGATAACTATGGCTACACCTTC. This codes for CASSSSGGDNYGYTF.

This chain links TRBV5-1 with TRBJ1-5, with D possibly matching TRBD1 (6 bases). The CDR3 has 15 amino acids. Germline loops: CDR1 SGHRS, CDR2 YFSETQ. The ends were cut back, 0 bases at V and 5 bases at J, with 12 bases in the middle. CDR3 nucleotide sequence: TGCGCCAGCAGCTTGGACACAGGGTTGGATCAGCCCCAGCATTTT. Its translation: CASSLDTGLDQPQHF.

This clone came up a few times. CDR3: CASSLGGSGSPLHF. CDR3 nucleotide sequence: TGTGCCAGCAGCTTGGGGGGCTCGGGTTCACCCCTCCACTTT. The rearrangement links TRBV5-4 to TRBJ1-6; possibly TRBD1 for D (5 bases). The V gene lost 0 bases and the J gene lost 9 bases, with 10 bases spanning the gap. Germline lookup yields CDR1 SGHNT and CDR2 YYREEE (reference sequence). This CDR3 is built from 14 residues.

This clone has only a few counts. The genes are TRBV7-7 and TRBJ2-3, with TRBD2 matching over 12 bases. The ends lost 4 bases at V and 0 bases at J; junction bases unmatched: 2. The CDR3 length is 16 residues. Germline V gives CDR1 SSHAT, CDR2 FNYEAQ (reference sequence). DNA of the CDR3: TGTGCCAGCAGCTCTGGACTAGCGGGGAGCACAGATACGCAGTATTTT. It is translated as CASSSGLAGSTDTQYF.

The J gene is TRBJ1-1, the V gene TRBV29-1, with D uncertain. CDR1 SQVTM and CDR2 ANQGSEA come from the germline V gene. V lost 1 base and J 5 bases, leaving 14 bases between the germline ends. There are 14 residues in the CDR3. The CDR3 region has the DNA TGCAGCGTTGAAGTTAAGGGAAGGAGGACTGAAGCTTTCTTT. This gives the protein CSVEVKGRRTEAFF.